This TCR beta chain is from a study of blood T cell repertoires in COVID-19. In the study overall: The United States, Italy and Spain provided the acute and convalescent COVID-19 samples.

Germline assignment: CDR1 SGHRS and CDR2 YFSETQ. Trimming took 2 bases from V and 1 from J, leaving 6 bases between them. This CDR3 region has 13 residues. In the original analysis: How many nucleated cells were present was estimated from reference gene primer amplification. Sequencing used immunoSEQ multiplex PCR; TCRdb keeps in-frame clones, though not all of them. V, J and clone size are those of that table, while D and trimming were read from the DNA. The sample carries 330,000 or so clones, 80% to 90% recorded once. Individuals aged about 18 to 100 years were recruited from 24 US areas. Cohort placement rested on clinical history that participants reported themselves.

Input material: PBMCs or T cells enriched from blood (not recorded which). The TCR sequence derives from a man between 25 and 39 years old who had recovered from COVID-19. The chain employs TRBV5-1 and TRBJ2-5; a possible D gene is TRBD1 (5 bases). This chain's CDR3 is CASSFTGQETQYF. DNA for the CDR3: TGCGCCAGCAGCTTTACAGGCCAAGAGACCCAGTACTTC. Filled out from reference TRBV5-1 and TRBJ2-5, the complete variable domain reads KAGVTQTPRYLIKTRGQQVTLSCSPISGHRSVSWYQQTPGQGLQFLFEYFSETQRNKGNFPGRFSGRQFSNSRSEMNVSTLELGDSALYLCASSFTGQETQYFGPGTRLLVL.